The 21 T cell receptor beta chains presented below share a single source sample, sequenced in a study of T-cell reconstitution after alpha-beta-depleted transplantation in children. During its preparation, the TCRbeta library received unique molecular identifiers. TCRdb independently ran MiXCR on the PCR reads; one entry per CDR3 protein. The sample carries under 450,000 distinct CDR3 sequences, 15% to 20% recorded once. Sample: PBMCs, mostly from graft donor cells, taken 360 days after TCRalphabeta/CD19-depleted stem cell transplant. The origin of the receptors is a boy younger than two who had a stem cell transplant for Wiskott-Aldrich syndrome, so the T cells may come from the graft donor.

This chain links TRBV6-1 with TRBJ2-7; 11 bases match TRBD2. Germline trimming cut 2 bases from V and 3 bases from J; bases unmatched to any gene: 3. The CDR3 extends over 15 amino acids. The germline CDR1 and CDR2 sequences are MNHNS and SASEGT. CDR3 coding DNA: TGTGCCAGCAGTGAAAACCTAGCGGGAGGCTACGAGCAGTACTTC. It codes for CASSENLAGGYEQYF.

This clonotype showed up just a few times. This chain uses TRBV7-2 with TRBJ2-3, with TRBD2 matching 7 bases. CDR1 is SGHTA and CDR2 is FQGNSA in the germline V gene. The CDR3 has 15 residues. Unmatched junction bases numbered 11, after V lost 0 bases and J lost 11 bases. The CDR3 loop reads CASSLAGGPRRMQYF. The DNA for the CDR3 is TGTGCCAGCAGCTTAGCGGGAGGGCCCCGTAGGATGCAGTATTTT.

This clonotype was counted only a few times. The chain employs TRBV10-3 and TRBJ2-5, with D perhaps matching TRBD1 (6 bases). Trimming left V 5 bases short and J 2 bases short, with 15 bases between. From germline, CDR1 is ENHRY and CDR2 SYGVKD. This CDR3 contains 15 residues. CDR3 bases: TGTGCCATCAGTCCAGGGGACCGCCGTCAAGAGACCCAGTACTTC. Residues: CAISPGDRRQETQYF.

This clonotype has just a few counts. This rearrangement joins TRBV20-1 to TRBJ2-3, with a possible D match to TRBD1 (6 bases). Trimming stripped 6 bases from V and 4 bases from J, with 14 bases between. CDR3 length: 13 amino acids. Germline values: CDR1 DFQATT, CDR2 SNEGSKA (reference sequence). The CDR3 loop reads CSAYTPGADTQYF. The CDR3 nucleotides read TGCAGTGCGTACACCCCAGGGGCAGATACGCAGTATTTT.

This clonotype was recorded at least ten times. V and J are TRBV6-5 and TRBJ2-4; no reliable D call. This CDR3 region has 18 residues. V shed 6 bases and J shed 0 bases, with 21 bases lying between them. Germline V CDR1 and CDR2: MNHEY, SVGAGI. CDR3 amino acids: CASSRTRIDPVAKNIQYF. The CDR3 nucleotides read TGTGCCAGCAGCAGAACCCGGATTGATCCCGTAGCCAAAAACATTCAGTACTTC.

The CDR3 is CSATGPYEQYF. For the CDR3, the DNA is TGCAGCGCCACAGGTCCCTACGAGCAGTACTTC. The chain has TRBV29-1 and TRBJ2-7, with D possibly TRBD1 on 5 matching bases. V was pared by 7 bases and J by 2 bases, with 9 bases between. Germline V lookup: CDR1 SQVTM, CDR2 ANQGSEA. CDR3 length: 11 residues.

The chain employs TRBV7-9 and TRBJ2-2; D is uncertain. The CDR3 sequence is 15 residues long. Trimming took off 5 bases at V and 2 bases at J, with 12 bases between the two ends. Looked up from germline, CDR1 is SEHNR and CDR2 is FQNEAQ (reference sequence). The CDR3 region is CASSPSSDNTGELFF. CDR3 bases: TGTGCCAGCAGCCCGAGTAGTGACAACACCGGGGAGCTGTTTTTT. The entire variable domain, with the rest obtained from reference TRBV7-9 and TRBJ2-2, is as follows: DTGVSQNPRHKITKRGQNVTFRCDPISEHNRLYWYRQTLGQGPEFLTYFQNEAQLEKSRLLSDRFSAERPKGSFSTLEIQRTEQGDSAMYLCASSPSSDNTGELFFGEGSRLTVL.

This clonotype came up a few times. This rearrangement joins TRBV5-1 to TRBJ2-3, with D possibly being TRBD1 (6 bases). The germline V gene has CDR1 SGHRS and CDR2 YFSETQ. This CDR3 comprises 15 residues. The ends were cut back, 4 bases at V and 0 bases at J, with 12 bases in the middle. Here the CDR3 reads CASSPWDTSTDTQYF. The CDR3 DNA is TGCGCCAGCAGCCCATGGGACACTAGCACAGATACGCAGTATTTT.

This clonotype was seen more than once but under ten times. V usage is TRBV29-1 and J usage is TRBJ1-2; D ambiguous. Germline CDR1 and CDR2: SQVTM and ANQGSEA. The CDR3 consists of 11 residues. The V end lost 1 base, the J end lost 6 bases, and 6 bases lay between the germline ends. CDR3 region: CSVEVRHGYTF. CDR3 sequence (DNA): TGCAGCGTTGAAGTTAGACATGGCTACACCTTC.

The chain has TRBV20-1 and TRBJ2-3, with 13 positions matching TRBD2. In germline, CDR1 is DFQATT, CDR2 SNEGSKA (reference sequence). With 6 bases clipped from V and 5 bases from J, the junction kept 11 bases outside the gene matches. CDR3 length equals 16 residues. This CDR3 reads CSAITSGRAVGDTQYF. The CDR3 DNA is TGCAGTGCCATAACTAGCGGGAGGGCCGTGGGAGATACGCAGTATTTT.

There are a few counts of this clonotype. V and J are TRBV5-1 and TRBJ2-1, with D uncertain. Germline-derived CDR1 and CDR2 are SGHRS and YFSETQ. The CDR3 has 15 amino acids. V was cut by 5 bases and J by 2 bases, with 14 bases left in between. The CDR3 DNA sequence: TGCGCCAGCAGTCGCACCGGGCCTCCCTACAATGAGCAGTTCTTC. This encodes CASSRTGPPYNEQFF.

This chain connects TRBV20-1 to TRBJ2-1, with a possible D match to TRBD1 (5 bases). The CDR3 is 16 amino acids. Per germline, CDR1 DFQATT and CDR2 SNEGSKA (reference sequence). The V gene lost 5 bases and the J gene lost 5 bases, with 22 bases spanning the gap. The CDR3 region has the DNA TGCAGTGCTGAATCCGCAGGGTGGTATCGGGACAATGAGCAGTTCTTC. Translation: CSAESAGWYRDNEQFF.

This clonotype has only a few counts. Here the CDR3 reads CASSLAGSGNIQYF. CDR3 nucleotide sequence: TGCGCCAGCAGCTTGGCCGGCAGTGGAAACATTCAGTACTTC. The chain joins TRBV5-1 to TRBJ2-4; D gene uncertain. From germline, CDR1 is SGHRS and CDR2 YFSETQ. V was trimmed by 0 bases and J by 6 bases, leaving 10 bases between them. This CDR3 contains 14 residues.

A single count supports this clonotype. The chain couples TRBV5-6 to TRBJ2-1; tentatively, D is TRBD2 (6 bases). The V gene lost 4 bases and the J gene lost 4 bases, with 21 bases spanning the gap. CDR1 is SGHDT and CDR2 is YYEEEE in the germline V gene. The CDR3 consists of 17 residues. The CDR3 sequence is CASSLRKWGSGYNEQFF. The DNA for the CDR3 is TGTGCCAGCAGCCTTCGAAAATGGGGTAGCGGATACAATGAGCAGTTCTTC.

There are a few counts of this clonotype. This chain uses TRBV7-2 with TRBJ2-7; 8 nucleotides line up with TRBD1. This CDR3 contains 15 residues. Germline V lookup: CDR1 SGHTA, CDR2 FQGNSA. With 7 bases clipped from V and 5 bases from J, the junction kept 13 bases outside the gene matches. CDR3 bases: TGTGCCAGCACCACCGCCAGAGACAGGGGAAACGAGCAGTACTTC. Translation: CASTTARDRGNEQYF.

This clonotype has more than one count but fewer than ten. The gene calls are TRBV10-3 and TRBJ2-3, with D tentatively TRBD2 (5 bases). The CDR3 is made up of 17 amino acids. Germline V gene lookup returns CDR1 ENHRY and CDR2 SYGVKD. V was cut by 3 bases and J by 2 bases, with 18 bases left in between. The CDR3 DNA is TGTGCCATCAGTGATCGGAGGTCCTCACCCCTCACAGATACGCAGTATTTT. This gives the protein CAISDRRSSPLTDTQYF.

The gene calls are TRBV7-2 and TRBJ2-7, with D perhaps TRBD1 (6 bases). The CDR3 has 15 residues. V was trimmed by 5 bases and J by 2 bases, leaving 16 bases between them. Looked up from germline, CDR1 is SGHTA and CDR2 is FQGNSA. This CDR3 is CASSPEWTAPYEQYF. CDR3 in DNA: TGTGCCAGCAGCCCTGAATGGACAGCGCCCTACGAGCAGTACTTC.

In its sample, this clonotype was seen a few times. The chain uses TRBV5-5 and TRBJ1-5; D possibly corresponds to TRBD1 (5 bases). Germline V CDR1 and CDR2: SGHKS, YYEKEE (reference sequence). Trimming removed 0 bases at V and 6 bases at J, with 10 bases between. The CDR3 spans 14 residues. The CDR3 is CASSLGGGGQPQHF. CDR3 DNA: TGTGCCAGCAGCTTGGGCGGGGGTGGTCAGCCCCAGCATTTT.

The chain combines TRBV7-9 with TRBJ2-7; the match to TRBD1 covers 7 bases. The CDR3 is 16 amino acids. Germline V CDR1 and CDR2: SEHNR, FQNEAQ (reference sequence). V trimming: 2 bases; J trimming: 3 bases; junction bases outside the gene matches: 10. The CDR3 DNA sequence: TGTGCCAGCAGCTTAAGGCCGCTGACAGGGAACTACGAGCAGTACTTC. It specifies CASSLRPLTGNYEQYF.

This clonotype has just a few counts. The chain couples TRBV28 to TRBJ1-5; D unclear. The germline V and J ends were trimmed by 4 bases and 8 bases, with 9 bases remaining between them. The CDR3 contains 12 residues. Germline loops: CDR1 MDHEN, CDR2 SYDVKM. This CDR3 reads CASSSGVKPQHF. The CDR3 region has the DNA TGTGCCAGCAGTTCCGGAGTTAAGCCCCAGCATTTT.

V and J are TRBV11-3 and TRBJ2-5; TRBD2 agrees at 7 bases. The CDR3 is 17 residues long. V was pared by 5 bases and J by 1 base, with 13 bases of the junction left unmatched. Germline assignment: CDR1 SGHNT and CDR2 YENEEA. In nucleotides, the CDR3 is TGTGCCAGCAGCCTAGGGAGGGGACTACTGGTCCAAGAGACCCAGTACTTC. This gives the protein CASSLGRGLLVQETQYF.